These T cell receptor beta chains were read from a single sample in a study of T cell responses to AZD1222 COVID-19 vaccine. Profiled with immunoSEQ multiplex PCR; TCRdb holds only in-frame clones, not every one. In the table there are 130,000 or so clones, about 90% of which are singletons. This sample comprised peripheral blood, obtained 28 days after the second dose of the MenACWY control vaccine. All receptors come from an adult who received the MenACWY meningococcal vaccine as a control. CDR3s include the opening cysteine and the closing phenylalanine or tryptophan. A D gene is named only where the DNA matches it firmly. The size entry is marked missing in some rows and otherwise reads once, few, many or a size class.

>NA|TRBV27|TRBJ2-2|NA
CASSLKRGGSTGELFF
TGTGCCAGCAGTTTAAAAAGGGGGGGATCCACCGGGGAGCTGTTTTTT
>NA|TRBV7-2|TRBJ2-7|NA
CASSLGGTNYEQYF
TGTGCCAGCAGCTTAGGCGGGACAAACTACGAGCAGTACTTC
>NA|TRBV7-8|TRBJ1-1|NA
CASSLARQVETEAFF
TGTGCCAGCAGCTTAGCAAGACAGGTGGAGACTGAAGCTTTCTTT
>TRBD1|TRBV11-2|TRBJ1-1|once
CASSLQGDTEAFF
TGTGCCAGCAGCTTACAGGGGGACACTGAAGCTTTCTTT
>NA|TRBV5-1|TRBJ1-4|NA
CASSLRGSSTNEKLFF
TGCGCCAGCAGCTTGAGGGGATCCTCAACTAATGAAAAACTGTTTTTT
>NA|TRBV28|TRBJ2-6|NA
CASSGSGSGANVLTF
TGTGCCAGCAGTGGGAGTGGCTCTGGGGCCAACGTCCTGACTTTC
>NA|TRBV30|TRBJ1-5|NA
CAWSEGVNQPQHF
TGTGCCTGGAGTGAGGGGGTCAATCAGCCCCAGCATTTT
>NA|TRBV6-5|TRBJ1-5|NA
CASSPDSSNQPQHF
TGTGCCAGCAGCCCAGACAGTAGCAATCAGCCCCAGCATTTT
>NA|TRBV7-2|TRBJ1-2|NA
CASSLGSGSTF
TGTGCCAGCAGCTTAGGTTCAGGGAGCACCTTC
>TRBD1|TRBV24-1|TRBJ1-2|NA
CATSDAGTGDSDGYTF
TGTGCCACCAGTGATGCCGGGACAGGGGATTCGGATGGCTACACCTTC
>NA|TRBV7-2|TRBJ2-7|NA
CASSRDLKSSYEQYF
TGTGCCAGCAGCCGGGACTTGAAAAGCTCCTACGAGCAGTACTTC
>NA|TRBV3-1/TRBV3-2|TRBJ2-1|NA
CASSQAGDEQFF
TGTGCCAGCAGCCAAGCGGGGGATGAGCAGTTCTTC
>TRBD1|TRBV7-9|TRBJ2-2|NA
CASSSGTGGALYGELFF
TGTGCCAGCAGCTCCGGGACAGGGGGCGCTTTGTACGGGGAGCTGTTTTTT
>NA|TRBV18|TRBJ2-7|NA
CASSRDLDSYEQYF
TGTGCCAGCTCTCGCGACCTGGACAGCTACGAGCAGTACTTC
>TRBD1|TRBV3-1/TRBV3-2|TRBJ2-2|NA
CASSQPLGTGGSGELFF
TGTGCCAGCAGCCAACCCCTCGGGACAGGGGGCAGCGGGGAGCTGTTTTTT
>TRBD1|TRBV10-3|TRBJ1-5|once
CATRDRANQPQHF
TGTGCCACTCGGGACAGGGCGAATCAGCCCCAGCATTTT
>NA|TRBV12-3/TRBV12-4|TRBJ1-5|NA
CASGNNQPQHF
TGTGCCAGCGGAAACAATCAGCCCCAGCATTTT
>TRBD1|TRBV2|TRBJ2-6|NA
CASSETTGGSGANVLTF
TGTGCCAGCAGTGAAACGACAGGGGGATCTGGGGCCAACGTCCTGACTTTC
>TRBD1|TRBV19|TRBJ1-1|NA
CASSPRTGGAGTEAFF
TGTGCCAGTAGTCCGAGGACAGGGGGCGCGGGTACTGAAGCTTTCTTT